The entry that follows covers one T cell receptor (beta chain) sequence. Authors' processing steps: Reference gene primer amplification in the assay estimated nucleated cell counts. Using immunoSEQ multiplex PCR, the repertoire was profiled, and TCRdb retains in-frame clones only, with some absent. V, J and clone size were drawn from that table, and D and trimming were deduced from the DNA. This sample carries fewer than 300,000 clones, around 85% of them seen once, and the ten largest clones take approximately 5.1%. This sample was taken from a study of blood T cell repertoires in COVID-19. Looking at the study overall: Material from acute and convalescent COVID-19 was sourced from the United States, Italy and Spain. PBMCs, B-cell-depleted T cells, or T cells provided the cDNA or gDNA that made up the material.

Germline trimming cut 5 bases from V and 5 bases from J; bases unmatched to any gene: 10. Germline assignment: CDR1 MDHEN and CDR2 SYDVKM. The CDR3 length is 18 residues. V gene TRBV28 combines with J gene TRBJ2-1; 15 bases agree with TRBD2. The TCR sequence derives from a man aged 50 to 59 with active or convalescent COVID-19. The sequenced sample consisted of peripheral blood. The CDR3 DNA follows: TGTGCCAGCAGTCCGGGACTAGCGGGAGGAAAAACACACAATGAGCAGTTCTTC. Residues: CASSPGLAGGKTHNEQFF.